This T cell receptor (beta chain) was captured by sequencing in a study of blood T cell repertoires in COVID-19. The V and J ends lost 5 bases and 0 bases respectively, with 19 bases between them. The CDR3 has 17 amino acids. From germline, CDR1 is SGHTA and CDR2 FQGNSA. Sequenced by immunoSEQ multiplex PCR; TCRdb stores in-frame clones only, minus some. The sample has around 270,000 clones; over 75% are singletons. In the 2 weeks before study entry, exposed participants met a COVID-19 case, which was PCR-confirmed or clinician-diagnosed. This clonotype was obtained from a woman aged 40 to 50 who had been exposed to COVID-19. The sequenced sample consisted of PBMCs or T cells enriched from blood (not recorded which). The chain links TRBV7-2 to TRBJ1-1, with TRBD1 as a possible D gene (5 bases). The chain's CDR3 is CASSRRVAPLLNTEAFF. The CDR3 DNA is TGTGCCAGCAGCCGCAGGGTCGCCCCACTCTTGAACACTGAAGCTTTCTTT.